Listed here are 7 T cell receptor beta chains from one sample, sequenced in a study of identical twins. MiXCR, applied by TCRdb to the 5' RACE reads, yields one record per CDR3 protein. The profile shows around 370,000 distinct CDR3 sequences, around 9.7% of them singletons. The sequenced material came from naive T cells sorted from blood. These receptor sequences come from a woman in her fifties or sixties in good health.

This clonotype appeared a few times. The J gene is TRBJ2-1, the V gene TRBV10-3; 7 bases align to TRBD1. The ends lost 6 bases at V and 3 bases at J; junction bases unmatched: 8. Germline values: CDR1 ENHRY, CDR2 SYGVKD. The CDR3 loop spans 15 amino acids. The DNA for the CDR3 is TGTGCCATCAGCCCCCCGGGACAGAACTACAATGAGCAGTTCTTC. The encoded protein is CAISPPGQNYNEQFF.

Only a few counts were recorded for this clonotype. The chain combines TRBV7-2 with TRBJ1-1; D gene unclear. The germline gives CDR1 SGHTA, CDR2 FQGNSA. V was pared by 5 bases and J by 0 bases, with 16 bases between. This CDR3 has 16 residues. This CDR3 is CASSHLGEQMNTEAFF. CDR3 sequence (DNA): TGTGCCAGCAGCCACCTCGGGGAACAGATGAACACTGAAGCTTTCTTT.

This clonotype was detected a few times. The rearrangement joins TRBV5-1 to TRBJ2-3; 9 nucleotides line up with TRBD2. The CDR3 runs 18 residues. The trim removed 0 bases at V and 1 base at J, leaving 9 bases unmatched. Germline values: CDR1 SGHRS, CDR2 YFSETQ. The CDR3 here is CASSLGSGRLRRTDTQYF. The DNA of the CDR3 is TGCGCCAGCAGCTTGGGTAGCGGGAGACTCCGCCGCACAGATACGCAGTATTTT.

This clonotype has only a few counts. The chain recombines TRBV7-9 with TRBJ2-1; 11 nucleotides agree with TRBD2. Germline V gene lookup returns CDR1 SEHNR and CDR2 FQNEAQ (reference sequence). The CDR3 is made up of 15 amino acids. The trim removed 5 bases at V and 2 bases at J, leaving 2 bases unmatched. Here the CDR3 DNA reads TGTGCCAGCAGCCAACTAGCGGGGGCCTACAATGAGCAGTTCTTC. It is translated as CASSQLAGAYNEQFF. The full variable domain, its missing parts supplied by reference TRBV7-9 and TRBJ2-1, is DTGVSQNPRHKITKRGQNVTFRCDPISEHNRLYWYRQTLGQGPEFLTYFQNEAQLEKSRLLSDRFSAERPKGSFSTLEIQRTEQGDSAMYLCASSQLAGAYNEQFFGPGTRLTVL.

In this sample, this clonotype turned up many times. The rearrangement uses TRBV28 and TRBJ2-7; TRBD1 agrees at 7 bases. The CDR3 extends over 14 amino acids. CDR1 and CDR2 from the germline V gene are MDHEN and SYDVKM. V lost 3 bases to trimming and J lost 3 bases; unmatched junction nucleotides: 5. CDR3 loop: CASSFLGTVYEQYF. In DNA form, the CDR3 reads TGTGCCAGCAGTTTTCTGGGGACAGTCTACGAGCAGTACTTC.

This clonotype has a handful of counts. The rearrangement uses TRBV24-1 and TRBJ2-1; 12 bases align to TRBD2. V shed 3 bases, J shed 7 bases, and the junction held 6 bases outside the gene matches. The CDR3 loop spans 16 amino acids. In germline, CDR1 is KGHDR, CDR2 SFDVKD. The CDR3 spells CATSDALAGGRNEQFF. The DNA of the CDR3 is TGTGCCACCAGTGATGCACTAGCGGGAGGTAGGAATGAGCAGTTCTTC.

V is TRBV15 and J is TRBJ2-2, with TRBD2 matching 8 bases. CDR1 and CDR2 from the germline V gene are LNHNV and YYDKDF (reference sequence). The CDR3 has 16 amino acids. V was clipped by 0 bases and J by 5 bases; unmatched bases: 5. Written as DNA, the CDR3 is TGTGCCACCAGCAGAGATTCGACTAGCGAAACCGGGGAGCTGTTTTTT. It encodes CATSRDSTSETGELFF. Based on the CDR3 plus reference TRBV15 and TRBJ2-2, the full variable domain is DAMVIQNPRYQVTQFGKPVTLSCSQTLNHNVMYWYQQKSSQAPKLLFHYYDKDFNNEADTPDNFQSRRPNTSFCFLDIRSPGLGDTAMYLCATSRDSTSETGELFFGEGSRLTVL.